This TCR beta chain was identified in a study of human T cells and chemical hapten exposure. Study as a whole: The study enrolled mostly female patients with alopecia areata, totalis or universalis.

This clonotype was seen only a few times. The antigen is not known. Study-wide results and limits: As patch test score rose, PT1 expanded TCR counts tended to rise as well. Significantly greater numbers of large CDR3 similarity clusters came from expanded TCRs than from controls.

In germline, CDR1 is MNHEY, CDR2 SMNVEV (reference sequence). This CDR3 region has 14 residues. Trimming left V 2 bases short and J 6 bases short, with 11 bases between. Time point reported: pre-sensitization, week 0. Treatment specified: therapeutic diphenylcyclopropenone sensitization with weekly scalp DPC. Each CDR3 protein is one row after TCRdb ran MiXCR on the RACE reads. The sample holds about 98,000 distinct CDR3 sequences, roughly a tenth seen once. The TCR comes from a woman aged 60-75 years with alopecia areata. Some clones in this sample may be carry-over from other donors' samples. The sequences come from whole blood, collected in connection with sensitization to the hapten diphenylcyclopropenone (DPC). V and J are TRBV27 and TRBJ1-5, with D unresolved. The CDR3 nucleotides read TGTGCCAGCAGTTTAAGATTAGGTGGTCAGCCCCAGCATTTT. Its protein product is CASSLRLGGQPQHF.